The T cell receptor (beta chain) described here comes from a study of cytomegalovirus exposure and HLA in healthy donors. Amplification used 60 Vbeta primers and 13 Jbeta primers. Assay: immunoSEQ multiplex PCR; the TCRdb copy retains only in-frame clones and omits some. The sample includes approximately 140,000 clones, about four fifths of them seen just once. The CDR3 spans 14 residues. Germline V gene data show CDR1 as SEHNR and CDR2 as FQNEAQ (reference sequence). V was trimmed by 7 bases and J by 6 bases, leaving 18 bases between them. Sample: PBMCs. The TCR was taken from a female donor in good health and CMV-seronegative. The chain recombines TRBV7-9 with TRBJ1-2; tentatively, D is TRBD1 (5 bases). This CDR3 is CASTLGLGADGYTF. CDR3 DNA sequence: TGTGCCAGCACCCTCGGGCTAGGGGCGGATGGCTACACCTTC. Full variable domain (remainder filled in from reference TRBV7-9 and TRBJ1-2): DTGVSQNPRHKITKRGQNVTFRCDPISEHNRLYWYRQTLGQGPEFLTYFQNEAQLEKSRLLSDRFSAERPKGSFSTLEIQRTEQGDSAMYLCASTLGLGADGYTFGSGTRLTVV.